The next 22 T cell receptor beta chains were all read from a single sample in a study of Graves' ophthalmopathy and Graves' hyperthyroidism. Beta-chain TCR CDR3 regions were amplified from RNA transcripts. HTBI-primed first-round RT-PCR preceded second-round multiplex PCR. TCRdb passed the multiplex PCR reads through MiXCR, listing each CDR3 protein once. The data contain 580,000 or so distinct CDR3 sequences, about 40% of them seen just once; the ten biggest clones take up 4% to 5%. The specimen was peripheral blood or thyroid tissue (not recorded which). The receptors were gathered from an adult man with Graves' hyperthyroidism.

This clonotype occurred once. J is TRBJ1-2 and V is TRBV20-1; a weak D match, TRBD1 (6 bases). The germline V gene encodes CDR1 DFQATT and CDR2 SNEGSKA (reference sequence). The CDR3 covers 13 residues. The V end was cut by 8 bases, the J end by 4 bases, with 17 bases between. CDR3 residues: CSYGARGSYGYTF. For the CDR3, the DNA is TGCAGTTACGGCGCCAGGGGATCCTATGGCTACACCTTC.

The CDR3: CASSPTRRSETQYF. In nucleotides, the CDR3 is TGTGCCAGCAGCCCTACAAGACGTAGCGAGACCCAGTACTTC. The chain employs TRBV12-3 or TRBV12-4 and TRBJ2-5; D gene ambiguous. This CDR3 comprises 14 residues. V was clipped by 6 bases and J by 5 bases, with 16 bases between them.

At least ten counts were recorded for this clonotype. The V call is TRBV9, the J call TRBJ2-7; 9 nucleotides match TRBD2. From germline, CDR1 is SGDLS and CDR2 YYNGEE. This CDR3 has 14 amino acids. V lost 3 bases, J lost 5 bases, and 6 bases stayed unmatched. In DNA, the CDR3 is TGTGCCAGCAGCGCCTGGGAGCGGGAGGACGAGCAGTACTTC. Amino acids: CASSAWEREDEQYF.

This clonotype occurred many times. The chain has TRBV5-1 and TRBJ2-5; a possible D gene is TRBD2 (6 bases). The length of the CDR3 is 16 residues. In germline, CDR1 is SGHRS, CDR2 YFSETQ. The V end was cut by 0 bases, the J end by 5 bases, with 17 bases between. The CDR3 region is CASSLGATGDWETQYF. DNA of the CDR3: TGCGCCAGCAGCTTGGGGGCGACGGGGGATTGGGAGACCCAGTACTTC.

J is TRBJ2-2 and V is TRBV5-1; 10 bases are a match to TRBD2. The V segment lost 0 bases and the J segment 7 bases; nucleotides outside the gene matches: 6. Germline values: CDR1 SGHRS, CDR2 YFSETQ. The CDR3 is 16 residues long. The CDR3 region has the DNA TGCGCCAGCAGCTTGGAGTCTAGCGGGAGATACGGGGAGCTGTTTTTT. Protein sequence: CASSLESSGRYGELFF.

Of note for this clonotype: Given the absence of the conserved phenylalanine or tryptophan at the CDR3 end, a read error is likely. The chain joins TRBV7-2 to TRBJ2-7; D unresolved. CDR1 is SGHTA and CDR2 is FQGNSA in the germline V gene. Trimming cost V 2 bases and J 0 bases, with 8 bases left between them. The CDR3 has 14 amino acids. CDR3 region: CASSLSRSSYEQYL. The CDR3 bases are TGTGCCAGCAGCTTAAGCCGGAGCTCCTACGAGCAGTACCTC.

The sample holds many counts of this clonotype. This chain uses TRBV27 with TRBJ1-1; D gene uncertain. This CDR3 spans 15 amino acids. Germline assignment: CDR1 MNHEY and CDR2 SMNVEV (reference sequence). V was clipped by 5 bases and J by 1 base, with 14 bases between them. As DNA, the CDR3 is TGTGCCAGCAGTCGGACCCAGGTGACGAACACTGAAGCTTTCTTT. Translating it yields CASSRTQVTNTEAFF.

This chain uses TRBV2 with TRBJ2-3; 10 nucleotides match TRBD2. V trimming: 8 bases; J trimming: 1 base; junction bases outside the gene matches: 9. The CDR3 covers 16 residues. Germline V CDR1 and CDR2: SNHLY, FYNNEI. In DNA, the CDR3 is TGTGCCAGCTCCGGACTAGCGGCGGGGGGCACAGATACGCAGTATTTT. It yields the protein CASSGLAAGGTDTQYF.

J is TRBJ2-7 and V is TRBV7-3; tentative D call: TRBD2 (6 bases). The germline gives CDR1 SGHTA, CDR2 FQGTGA. V gave up 3 bases and J gave up 2 bases, with 11 bases separating them. This CDR3 comprises 14 residues. The CDR3: CASSLRDSPYEQYF. As DNA, the CDR3 is TGTGCCAGCAGCTTGAGGGACTCCCCCTACGAGCAGTACTTC.

The J gene is TRBJ1-3, the V gene TRBV29-1, with D maybe TRBD1 (5 bases). The CDR3 has 13 residues. Looked up from germline, CDR1 is SQVTM and CDR2 is ANQGSEA. Trimming took off 6 bases at V and 5 bases at J, with 14 bases between the two ends. The CDR3 is CSVREAGRNTIYF. The CDR3, as DNA: TGCAGCGTGAGGGAGGCAGGGAGAAACACCATATATTTT.

This clonotype was seen repeatedly, ten times or more. This chain uses TRBV10-3 with TRBJ2-2; D is unresolved. Germline V gene lookup returns CDR1 ENHRY and CDR2 SYGVKD. V was shortened by 4 bases and J by 1 base, with 10 bases between the two germline ends. The CDR3 spans 15 residues. CDR3 coding DNA: TGTGCCATCAGTGGATTCGCAGGGAACACCGGGGAGCTGTTTTTT. Its translation is CAISGFAGNTGELFF.

This clonotype appeared a single time. This may arise from a read error, as a much more abundant clone is one base away. J is TRBJ1-1 and V is TRBV20-1; 9 bases match TRBD1. The CDR3 is 15 residues long. The germline V gene encodes CDR1 DFQATT and CDR2 SNEGSKA (reference sequence). V shed 0 bases and J 4 bases; nucleotides not matched to a gene: 6. CDR3 coding DNA: TGCAGTGCTAGAGACCTCGTGACAGGGGGCACTGAAGCTTTCTTT. It specifies CSARDLVTGGTEAFF.

This clonotype was observed at least ten times. CDR3 loop: CAISVRESYEQYF. CDR3 in DNA: TGTGCCATCAGTGTAAGGGAGTCCTACGAGCAGTACTTC. V usage is TRBV10-3 and J usage is TRBJ2-7, with a tentative D call TRBD2 (5 bases). Per the germline V gene, CDR1 is ENHRY and CDR2 is SYGVKD. The CDR3 consists of 13 residues. Trimming pared 4 bases from V and 1 base from J, leaving 8 bases between.

At least ten counts were recorded for this clonotype. V and J are TRBV15 and TRBJ1-5; TRBD1 is a possible D gene (5 bases). This CDR3 contains 15 residues. In germline, CDR1 is LNHNV, CDR2 YYDKDF (reference sequence). V was shortened by 0 bases and J by 5 bases, with 11 bases between the two germline ends. Here the CDR3 DNA reads TGTGCCACCAGCAGAGATGAACAGGTCTATCAGCCCCAGCATTTT. Translated: CATSRDEQVYQPQHF.

The V call is TRBV28, the J call TRBJ2-7; TRBD1 is a possible D gene (6 bases). In germline, CDR1 is MDHEN, CDR2 SYDVKM. Trimming removed 4 bases at V and 2 bases at J, with 12 bases between. CDR3 length: 14 amino acids. CDR3 nucleotides: TGTGCCAGCAGTTCCTCGGGACAAACCTACGAGCAGTACTTC. It translates to CASSSSGQTYEQYF. The variable domain in full, with the rest retrieved from reference TRBV28 and TRBJ2-7, is DVKVTQSSRYLVKRTGEKVFLECVQDMDHENMFWYRQDPGLGLRLIYFSYDVKMKEKGDIPEGYSVSREKKERFSLILESASTNQTSMYLCASSSSGQTYEQYFGPGTRLTVT.

This clonotype has a count of ten or more. This chain uses TRBV20-1 with TRBJ2-5; perhaps TRBD2 as D (7 bases). In germline, CDR1 is DFQATT, CDR2 SNEGSKA (reference sequence). V was shortened by 5 bases and J by 2 bases, with 18 bases between the two germline ends. The CDR3 totals 15 residues. The CDR3 reads CSAQGRGGQQETQYF. CDR3 nucleotides: TGCAGTGCTCAGGGTAGGGGGGGCCAGCAAGAGACCCAGTACTTC.

Notes on this clonotype: This may come from a read error, since a much larger clone is one base off. This chain connects TRBV7-6 to TRBJ2-2, with 8 bases aligning to TRBD2. The germline V gene has CDR1 SGHVS and CDR2 FNYEAQ. This CDR3 has 17 amino acids. The CDR3 region is CASSPPLGLASTGELVF. The DNA for the CDR3 is TGTGCCAGCAGCCCTCCTCTTGGACTAGCCTCCACCGGGGAGCTGGTTTTT.

The V and J genes are TRBV24-1 and TRBJ2-5, with 10 nucleotides matching TRBD2. The assigned J gene may be wrong: the sequence end matches TRBJ2-1 better. The CDR3 has 18 residues. Germline CDR1 reads KGHDR; CDR2 reads SFDVKD. CDR3 sequence reads: CATSDKIAGLADYNEQFF. The CDR3 region has the DNA TGTGCCACCAGTGATAAGATCGCCGGACTAGCGGACTACAATGAGCAGTTCTTC.

This clonotype was recorded a few times. The V gene is TRBV2, the J gene TRBJ2-1; TRBD2 aligns across 9 bases. The germline CDR1 and CDR2 sequences are SNHLY and FYNNEI. Trimming took 7 bases from V and 6 from J; bases not matched to a gene: 4. This CDR3 has 13 amino acids. This CDR3 reads CASTLTSGNEQFF. For the CDR3, the DNA is TGTGCCAGCACCTTGACTAGCGGCAATGAGCAGTTCTTC.

The sample holds a few counts of this clonotype. This chain uses TRBV6-5 with TRBJ2-7; 13 bases are shared with TRBD2. V shed 5 bases and J 7 bases; nucleotides not matched to a gene: 2. CDR3 length: 13 amino acids. Germline CDR1 reads MNHEY; CDR2 reads SVGAGI. As DNA, the CDR3 is TGTGCCAGCAGTAAGGGACTAGCGGGGGAGCAGTACTTC. Protein product: CASSKGLAGEQYF.

V gene TRBV10-3 combines with J gene TRBJ1-1; D gene ambiguous. The CDR3 is 14 amino acids. Trimming cost V 4 bases and J 2 bases, with 11 bases left between them. Germline-derived CDR1 and CDR2 are ENHRY and SYGVKD. CDR3 sequence: CAISGETDNTEAFF. The DNA of the CDR3 is TGTGCCATCAGTGGTGAGACGGACAACACTGAAGCTTTCTTT.

This clonotype was seen at least ten times. The chain joins TRBV18 to TRBJ2-7; possibly TRBD2 for D (6 bases). Germline CDR1 is KGHSH and CDR2 is LQKENI. There are 12 residues in the CDR3. Trimming took 8 bases from V and 5 from J, leaving 13 bases between them. CDR3 coding DNA: TGTGCCAGCAGCCCCCCGGGGGACGAGCAGTACTTC. It specifies CASSPPGDEQYF.